The 31 T cell receptor beta chains presented below share a single source sample, sequenced in a study of blood T cell repertoires in COVID-19. Repertoires were generated with immunoSEQ multiplex PCR, while TCRdb's copy carries only in-frame clones and drops some. The top ten clones hold roughly 4.5% of a sample with 250,000 to 300,000 clones, approximately 87% of them seen once. The sequenced sample was peripheral blood. These receptors were collected from a man in his sixties who had recovered from COVID-19.

V usage is TRBV5-1 and J usage is TRBJ2-4, with 8 positions matching TRBD1. The ends lost 4 bases at V and 4 bases at J; junction bases unmatched: 4. CDR1 SGHRS and CDR2 YFSETQ come from the germline V gene. This CDR3 is built from 14 residues. The CDR3: CASSPQGAKNIQYF. The DNA for the CDR3 is TGCGCCAGCAGCCCCCAGGGGGCGAAAAACATTCAGTACTTC.

This sequence joins TRBV19 and TRBJ2-5, with 15 bases lining up with TRBD2. J was trimmed by 5 bases and V by 9 bases; bases with no gene match: 7. This CDR3 has 15 residues. Germline V gene data show CDR1 as LNHDA and CDR2 as SQIVND (reference sequence). The CDR3 loop reads CASTGTSGRLETQYF. CDR3 nucleotides: TGTGCCAGCACCGGGACTAGCGGGAGGTTGGAGACCCAGTACTTC.

This chain connects TRBV9 to TRBJ1-4; tentatively, D is TRBD1 (5 bases). This CDR3 contains 16 residues. With 4 bases removed from V and 8 bases from J, the gap between germline ends came to 21 bases. Germline-derived CDR1 and CDR2 are SGDLS and YYNGEE. The CDR3 DNA reads TGTGCCAGCAGCCCCCAAACCGGGGGAGGATGGGAAAAACTGTTTTTT. Amino acids: CASSPQTGGGWEKLFF.

V is TRBV5-8 and J is TRBJ1-5; 9 nucleotides line up with TRBD1. Germline V gene lookup returns CDR1 SGHTS and CDR2 YDEGEE. The CDR3 consists of 19 residues. V gave up 2 bases and J gave up 2 bases; unmatched junction bases: 14. Here the CDR3 reads CASSFGQGRAGVGNQPQHF. As DNA, the CDR3 is TGTGCCAGCAGCTTTGGACAGGGGAGGGCTGGAGTCGGCAATCAGCCCCAGCATTTT.

The chain employs TRBV28 and TRBJ1-5; D unclear. Deletions cut 3 bases from V and 0 bases from J, with 12 bases between. This CDR3 has 16 amino acids. Germline CDR1 reads MDHEN; CDR2 reads SYDVKM. The CDR3 is CASSFVGGISNQPQHF. The CDR3 nucleotides are TGTGCCAGCAGTTTTGTTGGCGGGATTAGCAATCAGCCCCAGCATTTT.

This sequence joins TRBV12-3 or TRBV12-4 and TRBJ2-7; D gene uncertain. Trimming shortened V by 3 bases and J by 7 bases, and 10 bases separated the two germline ends. This CDR3 has 12 amino acids. CDR3: CASSFRLREQYF. DNA for the CDR3: TGTGCCAGCAGTTTCAGGCTCCGGGAGCAGTACTTC.

The rearrangement joins TRBV2 to TRBJ1-3; perhaps TRBD1 as D (6 bases). The CDR3 runs to 17 residues. Germline V gene data show CDR1 as SNHLY and CDR2 as FYNNEI. Trimming pared 5 bases from V and 1 base from J, leaving 18 bases between. CDR3 sequence (DNA): TGTGCCAGCAGTTTTGAACGAACAGGGTTGTCTGGAAACACCATATATTTT. Amino acid sequence: CASSFERTGLSGNTIYF.

This clone was observed a single time. In DNA form, the CDR3 reads TGCGCCAGTCCCTCAGGGACACACACAGATACGCAGTATTTT. This encodes CASPSGTHTDTQYF. This chain links TRBV23-1 with TRBJ2-3; the D gene is possibly TRBD1 (6 bases). TRBV23-1 counts as an open reading frame of uncertain function. The CDR3 is 14 amino acids. V shed 9 bases and J shed 2 bases, with 15 bases lying between them.

CDR3 in amino acids: CAISGGQGAMDRSEKLFF. DNA for the CDR3: TGTGCCATCAGTGGTGGACAGGGGGCGATGGATCGGAGTGAAAAACTGTTTTTT. J is TRBJ1-4 and V is TRBV10-3, with TRBD1 identical over 11 bases. V was pared by 4 bases and J by 7 bases, with 14 bases of the junction left unmatched. Germline V gives CDR1 ENHRY, CDR2 SYGVKD. The CDR3 runs to 18 residues.

This chain joins TRBV27 and TRBJ2-4; D might be TRBD1 (5 bases). This CDR3 comprises 16 residues. The V gene lost 5 bases and the J gene lost 0 bases, with 14 bases spanning the gap. Germline V gene sequence: CDR1 MNHEY, CDR2 SMNVEV (reference sequence). CDR3 DNA sequence: TGTGCCAGCAGTGTCCAGGGATTACTAGCCAAAAACATTCAGTACTTC. Its translation is CASSVQGLLAKNIQYF.

This clone was recorded many times. The rearrangement joins TRBV7-8 to TRBJ1-1; 9 bases are a match to TRBD1. The germline gives CDR1 SGHVS, CDR2 FQNEAQ. The CDR3 contains 16 residues. V shed 5 bases and J 4 bases; nucleotides not matched to a gene: 11. The CDR3 coding sequence is TGTGCCAGCAGCCAAGCACAGGGGGCGCGTAGCACTGAAGCTTTCTTT. This encodes CASSQAQGARSTEAFF. Complete variable domain (other parts from reference TRBV7-8 and TRBJ1-1): GAGVSQSPRYKVAKRGQDVALRCDPISGHVSLFWYQQALGQGPEFLTYFQNEAQLDKSGLPSDRFFAERPEGSVSTLKIQRTQQEDSAVYLCASSQAQGARSTEAFFGQGTRLTVV.

The rearrangement joins TRBV10-2 to TRBJ2-2, with 7 positions matching TRBD1. The CDR3 length is 13 residues. V trimming: 7 bases; J trimming: 4 bases; junction bases outside the gene matches: 3. The germline CDR1 and CDR2 sequences are WSHSY and SAAADI. The CDR3 nucleotides read TGCGCCAGCAACACAGGGGTCACCGGGGAGCTGTTTTTT. Translating gives CASNTGVTGELFF.

The chain carries TRBV6-6 and TRBJ2-7, with D tentatively TRBD2 (5 bases). Germline V gene data show CDR1 as MNHNY and CDR2 as SVGAGI (reference sequence). Trimming took 9 bases from V and 3 from J, leaving 15 bases between them. The CDR3 spans 13 residues. CDR3 sequence: CASTLGISYEQYF. The CDR3 region has the DNA TGTGCCAGTACACTCGGGATAAGCTACGAGCAGTACTTC.

This chain joins TRBV6-1 and TRBJ1-2; D possibly corresponds to TRBD1 (5 bases). This CDR3 comprises 15 residues. V gave up 1 base and J gave up 8 bases, with 17 bases separating them. Germline V gives CDR1 MNHNS, CDR2 SASEGT. In DNA, the CDR3 is TGTGCCAGCAGTGAAGGTGTGGGGCGGACCTTGGGCTACACCTTC. This sequence encodes CASSEGVGRTLGYTF.

This rearrangement joins TRBV7-8 to TRBJ2-7, with TRBD2 as a possible D gene (6 bases). The CDR3 is 13 residues long. Trimming stripped 3 bases from V and 3 bases from J, with 9 bases between. CDR1 SGHVS and CDR2 FQNEAQ come from the germline V gene. CDR3 coding DNA: TGTGCCAGCAGCTTGGGAGGTTACTACGAGCAGTACTTC. It translates to CASSLGGYYEQYF. The whole variable domain, filled in from reference TRBV7-8 and TRBJ2-7, reads GAGVSQSPRYKVAKRGQDVALRCDPISGHVSLFWYQQALGQGPEFLTYFQNEAQLDKSGLPSDRFFAERPEGSVSTLKIQRTQQEDSAVYLCASSLGGYYEQYFGPGTRLTVT.

The chain employs TRBV11-3 and TRBJ2-5; 13 bases match TRBD2. The J segment lost 5 bases and the V segment lost 5 bases, leaving 5 bases of the junction unmatched. Germline V gene sequence: CDR1 SGHNT, CDR2 YENEEA. This CDR3 has 15 residues. The CDR3 sequence is CASSPGLAGVETQYF. Here the CDR3 DNA reads TGTGCCAGCAGCCCCGGACTAGCGGGAGTTGAGACCCAGTACTTC.

The rearrangement uses TRBV7-7 and TRBJ1-4; TRBD1 matches at 7 bases. The CDR3 has 16 residues. J was trimmed by 0 bases and V by 1 base; bases with no gene match: 2. Germline-derived CDR1 and CDR2 are SSHAT and FNYEAQ (reference sequence). CDR3 amino acids: CASSLDRGATNEKLFF. The CDR3 DNA reads TGTGCCAGCAGCTTAGACAGGGGCGCAACTAATGAAAAACTGTTTTTT. Full variable domain (rest looked up from reference TRBV7-7 and TRBJ1-4): GAGVSQSPRYKVTKRGQDVTLRCDPISSHATLYWYQQALGQGPEFLTYFNYEAQPDKSGLPSDRFSAERPEGSISTLTIQRTEQRDSAMYRCASSLDRGATNEKLFFGSGTQLSVL.

The V gene is TRBV5-1, the J gene TRBJ1-1; 7 bases map to TRBD1. Germline values: CDR1 SGHRS, CDR2 YFSETQ. This CDR3 is 14 amino acids long. The V gene end was trimmed by 4 bases and the J gene end by 4 bases; junction bases not matched to a gene: 7. CDR3 loop: CASSPGAGGTEAFF. The CDR3 DNA reads as TGCGCCAGCAGCCCTGGGGCAGGGGGCACTGAAGCTTTCTTT.

A note on this clone: Other nucleotide sequences in the sample specify the same CDR3. This sequence joins TRBV5-1 and TRBJ1-5; the match to TRBD1 covers 7 bases. Per germline, CDR1 SGHRS and CDR2 YFSETQ. V lost 0 bases, J lost 2 bases, and 2 bases stayed unmatched. The CDR3 sequence is 15 residues long. The CDR3 DNA sequence: TGCGCCAGCAGCTTGGATGGACAGGGCAATCAGCCCCAGCATTTT. The encoded protein is CASSLDGQGNQPQHF.

This clone was seen a single time. The CDR3: CASSHDRDTGELFF. The CDR3 region has the DNA TGCGCCAGCAGTCATGACAGGGACACCGGGGAGCTGTTTTTT. This chain joins TRBV10-2 and TRBJ2-2; TRBD1 matches 7 bases. V gave up 5 bases and J gave up 3 bases; unmatched junction bases: 3. The V gene's germline CDR1 is WSHSY and CDR2 SAAADI. The CDR3 has 14 residues.

This chain connects TRBV5-1 to TRBJ1-1; no definite D call. Trimming pared 4 bases from V and 2 bases from J, leaving 9 bases between. This CDR3 has 13 amino acids. Germline V gives CDR1 SGHRS, CDR2 YFSETQ. CDR3 nucleotides: TGCGCCAGCAGCACAGTCTCAAACACTGAAGCTTTCTTT. Its translation: CASSTVSNTEAFF. The entire variable domain, with the rest obtained from reference TRBV5-1 and TRBJ1-1, is as follows: KAGVTQTPRYLIKTRGQQVTLSCSPISGHRSVSWYQQTPGQGLQFLFEYFSETQRNKGNFPGRFSGRQFSNSRSEMNVSTLELGDSALYLCASSTVSNTEAFFGQGTRLTVV.

This clone was observed a handful of times. This chain joins TRBV2 and TRBJ1-1; weak D call: TRBD1 (5 bases). This CDR3 comprises 13 residues. The germline CDR1 and CDR2 sequences are SNHLY and FYNNEI. Trimming took 10 bases from V and 6 from J, leaving 18 bases between them. The CDR3: CANRRAAGPEAFF. The CDR3 coding sequence is TGTGCCAACCGGAGGGCGGCAGGGCCTGAAGCTTTCTTT.

The chain is built from TRBV12-3 or TRBV12-4 and TRBJ2-1; D ambiguous. This CDR3 spans 12 amino acids. V lost 3 bases and J 9 bases, leaving 9 bases between the germline ends. In nucleotides, the CDR3 is TGTGCCAGCAGTTTTGCCCGAGGTGAGCAGTTCTTC. Its translation: CASSFARGEQFF.

J is TRBJ1-1 and V is TRBV9; 8 nucleotides agree with TRBD1. V shed 0 bases, J shed 4 bases, and the junction held 5 bases outside the gene matches. The CDR3 spans 15 residues. CDR1 is SGDLS and CDR2 is YYNGEE in the germline V gene. CDR3 sequence (DNA): TGTGCCAGCAGCGTAGTAAGTACAGGGGGCACTGAAGCTTTCTTT. This sequence encodes CASSVVSTGGTEAFF.

The chain combines TRBV5-1 with TRBJ1-1, with 11 positions matching TRBD1. Germline trimming cut 4 bases from V and 8 bases from J; bases unmatched to any gene: 4. The germline V gene has CDR1 SGHRS and CDR2 YFSETQ. The CDR3 has 13 amino acids. The CDR3 loop is CASSRGTGGEAFF. The CDR3 region has the DNA TGCGCCAGCAGCCGAGGGACAGGGGGAGAAGCTTTCTTT.

The chain links TRBV6-5 to TRBJ2-2; 10 nucleotides agree with TRBD2. J gave up 9 bases and V 3 bases, and 7 bases lay outside the gene matches. This CDR3 has 15 amino acids. Germline V gene data show CDR1 as MNHEY and CDR2 as SVGAGI. The CDR3 DNA reads as TGTGCCAGCAGTTATCTAGCGGGAGTAGTCCGGGAGCTGTTTTTT. Protein product: CASSYLAGVVRELFF.

In this sample, this clone turned up a few times. The CDR3 spells CASRATGNTEAFF. DNA of the CDR3: TGCGCCAGCAGGGCCACAGGGAACACTGAAGCTTTCTTT. The V call is TRBV10-2, the J call TRBJ1-1; a weak D match, TRBD1 (5 bases). This CDR3 comprises 13 residues. V was clipped by 6 bases and J by 1 base, with 9 bases between them. Germline-derived CDR1 and CDR2 are WSHSY and SAAADI.

The CDR3 DNA reads TGTGCCAGTAGTATGTTAGCGGTTGATGAGCAGTTCTTC. Its protein product is CASSMLAVDEQFF. This rearrangement joins TRBV19 to TRBJ2-1, with D tentatively TRBD2 (6 bases). The CDR3 spans 13 residues. Trimming took off 3 bases at V and 8 bases at J, with 11 bases between the two ends. From germline, CDR1 is LNHDA and CDR2 SQIVND (reference sequence).

V usage is TRBV5-5 and J usage is TRBJ1-2, with 8 bases aligning to TRBD1. Germline V gene data show CDR1 as SGHKS and CDR2 as YYEKEE (reference sequence). The CDR3 covers 13 residues. V was pared by 4 bases and J by 8 bases, with 7 bases of the junction left unmatched. CDR3 DNA sequence: TGTGCCAGCAGCCCGGGACAGGCTAGAGGCTACACCTTC. It translates to CASSPGQARGYTF.

A few counts support this clone. The chain uses TRBV23-1 and TRBJ1-5; D uncertain. TRBV23-1 is recorded as an ORF, its role being uncertain. CDR3 length: 15 amino acids. V was pared by 0 bases and J by 7 bases, with 13 bases between. The CDR3 sequence: CASSQSEWQRQPQHF. CDR3 DNA: TGCGCCAGCAGTCAATCGGAGTGGCAGCGGCAGCCCCAGCATTTT.

This clone appeared a few times. The V gene is TRBV21-1, the J gene TRBJ2-7; the D call TRBD1 from the table was never checked on the DNA. TRBV21-1 is shown as a pseudogene. This CDR3 has 14 residues. The CDR3 coding sequence is TGTGCCAGCAGACTTGGCGGACACCACTACGAGCAGTACTTC. Translating gives CASRLGGHHYEQYF.